This T cell receptor (beta chain) was recorded in a study of early T cells in non-severe SARS-CoV-2 infection. Unique molecular identifiers (one per individual cDNA molecule) were attached. TCRdb reprocessed the 5' RACE reads via MiXCR and lists one record per CDR3 protein. The sample lists roughly 72,000 distinct CDR3 sequences; about an eighth were seen once. The germline CDR1 and CDR2 sequences are SGHDT and YYEEEE. This CDR3 is 15 amino acids long. V was pared by 2 bases and J by 2 bases, with 11 bases between. This receptor was taken from an adult who was a healthcare worker with PCR-confirmed SARS-CoV-2 infection or an uninfected control (not recorded which). The starting material was whole blood, obtained at baseline. This chain links TRBV5-6 with TRBJ1-5; D is unclear. CDR3 DNA sequence: TGTGCCAGCAGCTTTTGGTTATTTGGCAATCAGCCCCAGCATTTT. It specifies CASSFWLFGNQPQHF.